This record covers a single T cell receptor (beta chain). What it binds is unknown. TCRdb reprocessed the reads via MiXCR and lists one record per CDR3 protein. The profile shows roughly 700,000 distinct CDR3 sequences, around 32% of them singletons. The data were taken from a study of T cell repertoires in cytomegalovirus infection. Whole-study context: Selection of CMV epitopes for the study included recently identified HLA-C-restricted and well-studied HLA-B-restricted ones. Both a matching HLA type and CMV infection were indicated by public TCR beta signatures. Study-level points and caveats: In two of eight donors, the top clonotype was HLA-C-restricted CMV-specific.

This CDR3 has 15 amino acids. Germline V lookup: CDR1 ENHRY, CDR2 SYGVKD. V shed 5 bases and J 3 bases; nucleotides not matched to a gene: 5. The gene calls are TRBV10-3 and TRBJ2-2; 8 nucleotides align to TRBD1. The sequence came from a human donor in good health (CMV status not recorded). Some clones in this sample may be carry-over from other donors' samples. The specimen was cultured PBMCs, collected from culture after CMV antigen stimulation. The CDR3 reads CAISPGGQDTGELFF. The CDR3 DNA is TGTGCCATCAGTCCCGGGGGACAGGACACCGGGGAGCTGTTTTTT.